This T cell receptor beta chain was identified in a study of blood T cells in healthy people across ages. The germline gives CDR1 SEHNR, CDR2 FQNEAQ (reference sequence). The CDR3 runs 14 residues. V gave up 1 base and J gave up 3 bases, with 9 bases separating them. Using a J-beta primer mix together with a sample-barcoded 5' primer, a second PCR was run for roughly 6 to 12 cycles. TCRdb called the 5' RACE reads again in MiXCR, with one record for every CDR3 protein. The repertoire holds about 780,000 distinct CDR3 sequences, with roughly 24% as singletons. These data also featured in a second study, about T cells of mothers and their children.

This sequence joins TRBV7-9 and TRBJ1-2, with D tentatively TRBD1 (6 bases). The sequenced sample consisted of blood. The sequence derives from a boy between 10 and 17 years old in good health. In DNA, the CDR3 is TGTGCCAGCAGCTTAGTAGGGGGGGACTATGGCTACACCTTC. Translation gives CASSLVGGDYGYTF.